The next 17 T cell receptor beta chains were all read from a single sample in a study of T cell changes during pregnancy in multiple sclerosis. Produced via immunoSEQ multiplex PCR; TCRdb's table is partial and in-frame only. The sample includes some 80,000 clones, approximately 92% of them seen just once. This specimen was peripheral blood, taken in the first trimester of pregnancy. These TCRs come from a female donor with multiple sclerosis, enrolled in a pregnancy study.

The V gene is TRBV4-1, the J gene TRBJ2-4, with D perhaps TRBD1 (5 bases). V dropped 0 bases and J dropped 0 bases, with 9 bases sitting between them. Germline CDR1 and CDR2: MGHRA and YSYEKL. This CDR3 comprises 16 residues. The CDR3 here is CASSQEGAPAKNIQYF. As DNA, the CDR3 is TGCGCCAGCAGCCAAGAAGGGGCGCCAGCCAAAAACATTCAGTACTTC.

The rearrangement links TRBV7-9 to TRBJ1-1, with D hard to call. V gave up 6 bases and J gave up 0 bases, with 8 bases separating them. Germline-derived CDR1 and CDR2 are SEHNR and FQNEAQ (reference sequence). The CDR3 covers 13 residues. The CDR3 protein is CASRSPLNTEAFF. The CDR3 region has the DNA TGTGCCAGCAGGTCCCCTTTGAACACTGAAGCTTTCTTT.

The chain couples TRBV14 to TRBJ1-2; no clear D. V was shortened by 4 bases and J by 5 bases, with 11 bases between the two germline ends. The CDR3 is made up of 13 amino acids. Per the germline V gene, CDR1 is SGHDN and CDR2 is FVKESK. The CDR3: CASSRGRVYGYTF. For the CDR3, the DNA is TGTGCCAGCAGCCGAGGGAGGGTTTATGGCTACACCTTC.

CDR3 protein: CASSLVVAGNEQFF. The CDR3 nucleotides are TGTGCCAGCAGCTTAGTGGTAGCGGGCAATGAGCAGTTCTTC. V is TRBV11-2 and J is TRBJ2-1, with 7 bases lining up with TRBD2. CDR1 and CDR2 from the germline V gene are SGHAT and FQNNGV. Trimming at V came to 1 base and at J to 6 bases, leaving 3 bases not matched to a gene. The CDR3 is 14 residues long.

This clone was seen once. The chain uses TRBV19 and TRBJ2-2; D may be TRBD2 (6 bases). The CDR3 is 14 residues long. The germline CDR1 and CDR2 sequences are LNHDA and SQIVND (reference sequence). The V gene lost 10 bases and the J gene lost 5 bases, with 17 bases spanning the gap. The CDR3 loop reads CATPRRVGTGELFF. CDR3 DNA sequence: TGTGCCACCCCCCGGAGGGTTGGAACCGGGGAGCTGTTTTTT.

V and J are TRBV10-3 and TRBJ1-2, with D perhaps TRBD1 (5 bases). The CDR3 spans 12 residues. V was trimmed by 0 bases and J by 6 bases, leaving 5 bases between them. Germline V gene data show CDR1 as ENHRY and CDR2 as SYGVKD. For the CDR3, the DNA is TGTGCCATCAGTGAGTCGACAGATGGCTACACCTTC. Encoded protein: CAISESTDGYTF.

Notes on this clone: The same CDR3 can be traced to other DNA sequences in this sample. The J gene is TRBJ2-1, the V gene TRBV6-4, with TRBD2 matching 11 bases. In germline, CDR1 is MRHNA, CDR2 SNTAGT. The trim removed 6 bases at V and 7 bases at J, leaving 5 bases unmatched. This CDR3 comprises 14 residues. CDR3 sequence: CASSVAGGRNEQFF. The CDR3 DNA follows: TGTGCCAGCAGCGTAGCGGGAGGGAGGAATGAGCAGTTCTTC.

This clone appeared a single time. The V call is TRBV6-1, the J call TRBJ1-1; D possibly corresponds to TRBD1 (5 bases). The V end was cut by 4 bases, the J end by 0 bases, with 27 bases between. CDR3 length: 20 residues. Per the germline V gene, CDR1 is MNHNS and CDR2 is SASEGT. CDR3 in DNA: TGTGCCAGCAGTGCCCACCTAAAGGGGCTTCGCCCCTCAATGAACACTGAAGCTTTCTTT. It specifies CASSAHLKGLRPSMNTEAFF.

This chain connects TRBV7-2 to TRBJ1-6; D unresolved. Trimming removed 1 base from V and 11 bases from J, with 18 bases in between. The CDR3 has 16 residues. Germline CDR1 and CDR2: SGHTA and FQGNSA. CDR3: CASSLDPARPRAPLHF. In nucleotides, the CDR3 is TGTGCCAGCAGCTTAGACCCCGCCAGGCCCCGCGCACCCCTCCACTTT. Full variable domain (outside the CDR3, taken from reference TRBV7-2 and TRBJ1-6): GAGVSQSPSNKVTEKGKDVELRCDPISGHTALYWYRQSLGQGLEFLIYFQGNSAPDKSGLPSDRFSAERTGGSVSTLTIQRTQQEDSAVYLCASSLDPARPRAPLHFGNGTRLTVT.

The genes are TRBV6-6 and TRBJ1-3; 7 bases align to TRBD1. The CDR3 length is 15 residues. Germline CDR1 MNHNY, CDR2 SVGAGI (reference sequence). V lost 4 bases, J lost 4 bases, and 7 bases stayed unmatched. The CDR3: CASSSEATGGNTIYF. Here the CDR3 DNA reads TGTGCCAGCAGTTCTGAAGCGACAGGGGGAAACACCATATATTTT.

The DNA for the CDR3 is TGTGCCAGCAGCCCGTCCGGAAGGGGGAGCTCCTACAATGAGCAGTTCTTC. It yields the protein CASSPSGRGSSYNEQFF. The rearrangement links TRBV4-2 to TRBJ2-1; tentative D call: TRBD1 (6 bases). The CDR3 runs 17 residues. The germline V gene encodes CDR1 LGHNA and CDR2 YNFKEQ. V was pared by 4 bases and J by 0 bases, with 16 bases between.

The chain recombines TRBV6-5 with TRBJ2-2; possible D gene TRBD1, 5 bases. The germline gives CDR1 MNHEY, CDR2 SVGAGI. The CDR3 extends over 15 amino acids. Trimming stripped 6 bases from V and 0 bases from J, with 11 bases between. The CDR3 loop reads CASRTRQTNTGELFF. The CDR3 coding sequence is TGTGCCAGCAGGACGCGACAGACGAACACCGGGGAGCTGTTTTTT.

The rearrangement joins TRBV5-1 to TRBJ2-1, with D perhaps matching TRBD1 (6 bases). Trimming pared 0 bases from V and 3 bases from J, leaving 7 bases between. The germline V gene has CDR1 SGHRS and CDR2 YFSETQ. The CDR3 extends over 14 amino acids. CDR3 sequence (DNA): TGCGCCAGCAGCTTGGGACAGGTCTACAATGAGCAGTTCTTC. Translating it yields CASSLGQVYNEQFF.

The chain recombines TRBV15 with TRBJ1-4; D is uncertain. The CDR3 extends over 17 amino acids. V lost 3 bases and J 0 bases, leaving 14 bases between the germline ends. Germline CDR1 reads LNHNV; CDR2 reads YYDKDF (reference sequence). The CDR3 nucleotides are TGTGCCACCAGCAGGGATCTCTCGGGGTCAACTAATGAAAAACTGTTTTTT. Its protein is CATSRDLSGSTNEKLFF.

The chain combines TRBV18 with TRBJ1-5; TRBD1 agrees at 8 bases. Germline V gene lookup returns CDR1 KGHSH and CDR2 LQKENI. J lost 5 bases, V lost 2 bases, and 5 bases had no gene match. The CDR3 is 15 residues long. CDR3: CASSPTRTGHQPQHF. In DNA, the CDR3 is TGTGCCAGCTCACCAACTAGGACAGGGCATCAGCCCCAGCATTTT.

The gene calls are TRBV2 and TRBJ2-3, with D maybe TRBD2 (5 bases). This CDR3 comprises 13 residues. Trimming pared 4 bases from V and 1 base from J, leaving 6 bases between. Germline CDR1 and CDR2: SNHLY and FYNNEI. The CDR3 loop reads CASSVEGTDTQYF. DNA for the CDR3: TGTGCCAGCAGTGTGGAGGGCACAGATACGCAGTATTTT.

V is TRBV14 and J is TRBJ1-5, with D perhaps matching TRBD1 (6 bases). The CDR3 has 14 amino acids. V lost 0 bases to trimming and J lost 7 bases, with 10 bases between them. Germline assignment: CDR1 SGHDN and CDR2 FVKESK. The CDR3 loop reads CASSQDGQGQPQHF. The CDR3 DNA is TGTGCCAGCAGCCAAGACGGCCAGGGGCAGCCCCAGCATTTT.